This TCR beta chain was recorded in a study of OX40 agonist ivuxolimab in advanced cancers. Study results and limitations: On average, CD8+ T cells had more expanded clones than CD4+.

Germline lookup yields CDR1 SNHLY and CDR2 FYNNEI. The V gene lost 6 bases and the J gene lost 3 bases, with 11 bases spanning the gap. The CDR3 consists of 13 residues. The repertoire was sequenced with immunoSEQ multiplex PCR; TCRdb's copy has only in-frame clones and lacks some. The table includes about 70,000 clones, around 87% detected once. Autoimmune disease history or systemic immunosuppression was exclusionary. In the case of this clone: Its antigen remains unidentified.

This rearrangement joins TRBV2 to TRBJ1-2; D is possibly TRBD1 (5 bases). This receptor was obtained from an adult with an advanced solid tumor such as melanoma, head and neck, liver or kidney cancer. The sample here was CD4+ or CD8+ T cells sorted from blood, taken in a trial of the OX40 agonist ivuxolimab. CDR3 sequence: CASRGGSDYGYTF. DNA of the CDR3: TGTGCCAGCAGGGGGGGGTCCGACTATGGCTACACCTTC.